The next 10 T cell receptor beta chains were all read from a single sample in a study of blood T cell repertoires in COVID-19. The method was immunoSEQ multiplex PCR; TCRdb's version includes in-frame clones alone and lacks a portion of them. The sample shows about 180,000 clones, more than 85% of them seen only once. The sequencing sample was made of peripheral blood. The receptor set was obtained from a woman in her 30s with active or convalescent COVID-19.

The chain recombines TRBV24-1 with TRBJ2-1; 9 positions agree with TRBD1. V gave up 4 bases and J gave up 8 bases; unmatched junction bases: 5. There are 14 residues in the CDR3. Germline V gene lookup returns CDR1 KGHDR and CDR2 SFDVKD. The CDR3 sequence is CATSDPGTGYEQFF. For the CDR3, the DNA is TGTGCCACCAGTGACCCCGGGACAGGGTATGAGCAGTTCTTC.

DNA of the CDR3: TGTGCCAGTAGTATAGGGACTAGCGGTAGCACAGATACGCAGTATTTT. It encodes CASSIGTSGSTDTQYF. The chain has TRBV19 and TRBJ2-3; 10 bases fit TRBD2. V lost 1 base to trimming and J lost 0 bases; unmatched junction nucleotides: 1. Germline V gene lookup returns CDR1 LNHDA and CDR2 SQIVND (reference sequence). This CDR3 contains 16 residues.

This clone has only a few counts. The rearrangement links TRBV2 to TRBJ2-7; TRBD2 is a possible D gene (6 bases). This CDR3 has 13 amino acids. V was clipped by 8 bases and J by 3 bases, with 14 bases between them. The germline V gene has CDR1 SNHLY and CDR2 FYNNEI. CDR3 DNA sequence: TGTGCCAGCTCCCGGGAGAGGGGCTACGAGCAGTACTTC. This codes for CASSRERGYEQYF.

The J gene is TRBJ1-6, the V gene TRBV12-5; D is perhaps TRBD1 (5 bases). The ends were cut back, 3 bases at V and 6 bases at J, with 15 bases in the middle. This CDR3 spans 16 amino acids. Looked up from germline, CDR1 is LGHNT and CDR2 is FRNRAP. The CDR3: CASGFRVNEANSPLHF. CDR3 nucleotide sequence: TGTGCTAGTGGTTTCAGGGTGAATGAGGCTAATTCACCCCTCCACTTT.

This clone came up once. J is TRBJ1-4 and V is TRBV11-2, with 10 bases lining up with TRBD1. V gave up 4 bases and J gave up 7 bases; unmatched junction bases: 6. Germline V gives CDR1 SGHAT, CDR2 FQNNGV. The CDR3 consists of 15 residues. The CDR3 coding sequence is TGTGCCAGCAGCTCGAGCGGGACAGGGGTTGAAAAACTGTTTTTT. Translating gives CASSSSGTGVEKLFF. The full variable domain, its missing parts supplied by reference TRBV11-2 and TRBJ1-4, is EAGVAQSPRYKIIEKRQSVAFWCNPISGHATLYWYQQILGQGPKLLIQFQNNGVVDDSQLPKDRFSAERLKGVDSTLKIQPAKLEDSAVYLCASSSSGTGVEKLFFGSGTQLSVL.

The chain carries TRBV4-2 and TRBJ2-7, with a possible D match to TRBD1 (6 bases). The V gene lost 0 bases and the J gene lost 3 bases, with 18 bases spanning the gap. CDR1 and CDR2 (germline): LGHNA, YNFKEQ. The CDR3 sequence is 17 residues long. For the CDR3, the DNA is TGTGCCAGCAGCCAAGAAGGATCAGGGGTTCCCGGCTACGAGCAGTACTTC. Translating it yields CASSQEGSGVPGYEQYF.

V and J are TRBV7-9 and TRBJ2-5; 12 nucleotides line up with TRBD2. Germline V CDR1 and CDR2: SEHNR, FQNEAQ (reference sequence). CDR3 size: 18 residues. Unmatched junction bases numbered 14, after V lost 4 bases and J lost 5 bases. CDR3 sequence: CASSSTNLLAGGRETQYF. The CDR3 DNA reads TGTGCCAGCAGCTCCACCAATTTACTAGCGGGAGGCCGTGAGACCCAGTACTTC.

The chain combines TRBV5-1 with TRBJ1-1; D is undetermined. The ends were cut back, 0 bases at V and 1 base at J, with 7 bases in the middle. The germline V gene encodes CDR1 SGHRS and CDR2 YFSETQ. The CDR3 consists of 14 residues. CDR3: CASSLERQNTEAFF. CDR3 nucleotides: TGCGCCAGCAGCTTGGAAAGACAGAACACTGAAGCTTTCTTT.

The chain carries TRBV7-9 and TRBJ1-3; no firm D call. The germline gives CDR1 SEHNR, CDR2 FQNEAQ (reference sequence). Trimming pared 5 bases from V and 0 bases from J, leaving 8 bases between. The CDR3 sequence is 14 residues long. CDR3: CASSLHSSGNTIYF. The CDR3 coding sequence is TGTGCCAGCAGCCTACACAGCTCTGGAAACACCATATATTTT.

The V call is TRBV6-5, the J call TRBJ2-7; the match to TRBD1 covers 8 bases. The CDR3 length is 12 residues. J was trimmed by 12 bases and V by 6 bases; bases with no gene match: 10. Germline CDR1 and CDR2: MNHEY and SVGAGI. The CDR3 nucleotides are TGTGCCAGCAGCCTCCCAGGGGGCGTGGGGTACTTC. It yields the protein CASSLPGGVGYF.